A single sample gave rise to the 32 T cell receptor beta chains below, sequenced in a study of patients and donors after allogeneic stem cell transplantation. TCRdb processed the RT-PCR reads anew with MiXCR; each CDR3 protein has one entry. The table has some 960,000 distinct CDR3 sequences, under 20% seen once; the top ten hold roughly 6.4%. The sequencing sample was made of blood, either unsorted or a sorted T cell fraction (not recorded which). The receptors originated from a human donor who was either an allogeneic HSCT recipient or a stem cell or donor lymphocyte infusion donor (not recorded which). It is not recorded whose cells these are; they may come from a transplant donor.

The chain couples TRBV6-2 or TRBV6-3 to TRBJ2-7, with D hard to call. Trimming pared 6 bases from V and 6 bases from J, leaving 9 bases between. Germline values: CDR1 MNHEY, CDR2 SVGEGT. CDR3 size: 11 residues. CDR3 amino acids: CASSMTAEQYF. The CDR3 DNA reads TGTGCCAGCAGCATGACCGCCGAGCAGTACTTC.

This clonotype has more than one count but fewer than ten. V is TRBV11-2 and J is TRBJ2-7; 7 bases match TRBD2. CDR1 and CDR2 from the germline V gene are SGHAT and FQNNGV. CDR3 length equals 16 residues. V shed 1 base and J 7 bases; nucleotides not matched to a gene: 13. The CDR3 region has the DNA TGTGCCAGCAGCTTAGTCCCTAGCGGAGGGCGCGGGGAGCAGTACTTC. As protein: CASSLVPSGGRGEQYF.

This clonotype turned up a few times. The chain combines TRBV20-1 with TRBJ1-6; possibly TRBD1 for D (5 bases). Germline CDR1 DFQATT, CDR2 SNEGSKA (reference sequence). V lost 6 bases and J 8 bases, leaving 17 bases between the germline ends. The CDR3 spans 14 residues. CDR3 in amino acids: CSAGGGREDSPLHF. The CDR3 DNA sequence: TGCAGTGCCGGGGGGGGGAGAGAAGATTCACCCCTCCACTTT.

The V and J genes are TRBV5-1 and TRBJ1-5; tentative D call: TRBD1 (6 bases). Trimming removed 4 bases at V and 5 bases at J, with 13 bases between. The CDR3 loop spans 14 amino acids. Germline CDR1 reads SGHRS; CDR2 reads YFSETQ. The CDR3 nucleotides are TGCGCCAGCAGCCCGGCGGGGGGCGATCAGCCCCAGCATTTT. As protein: CASSPAGGDQPQHF. The full variable domain, with the rest looked up from reference TRBV5-1 and TRBJ1-5, is KAGVTQTPRYLIKTRGQQVTLSCSPISGHRSVSWYQQTPGQGLQFLFEYFSETQRNKGNFPGRFSGRQFSNSRSEMNVSTLELGDSALYLCASSPAGGDQPQHFGDGTRLSIL.

This clonotype was observed a handful of times. The rearrangement links TRBV5-1 to TRBJ1-6; D is ambiguous. With 4 bases removed from V and 0 bases from J, the gap between germline ends came to 11 bases. This CDR3 has 16 amino acids. The germline CDR1 and CDR2 sequences are SGHRS and YFSETQ. CDR3 sequence (DNA): TGCGCCAGCAGCCCGACTGCTAGCTCCTATAATTCACCCCTCCACTTT. The encoded protein is CASSPTASSYNSPLHF. Full variable domain (rest looked up from reference TRBV5-1 and TRBJ1-6): KAGVTQTPRYLIKTRGQQVTLSCSPISGHRSVSWYQQTPGQGLQFLFEYFSETQRNKGNFPGRFSGRQFSNSRSEMNVSTLELGDSALYLCASSPTASSYNSPLHFGNGTRLTVT.

This clonotype was picked up a small number of times. V and J are TRBV11-2 and TRBJ2-3; 16 nucleotides match TRBD2. The length of the CDR3 is 19 residues. J gave up 1 base and V 5 bases, and 9 bases lay outside the gene matches. From germline, CDR1 is SGHAT and CDR2 FQNNGV. The CDR3 protein is CASSRGLAGGPVGTDTQYF. CDR3 bases: TGTGCCAGCAGCAGGGGACTAGCGGGGGGGCCGGTAGGCACAGATACGCAGTATTTT.

The rearrangement uses TRBV29-1 and TRBJ1-1; D is perhaps TRBD1 (6 bases). Germline CDR1 and CDR2: SQVTM and ANQGSEA. This CDR3 is built from 12 residues. Between the trimmed V and J ends, which lost 7 bases and 3 bases, there was a span of 12 bases. The CDR3 protein is CSGFQGYTEAFF. Here the CDR3 DNA reads TGCAGCGGATTTCAGGGGTACACTGAAGCTTTCTTT. The variable domain in full, completed from reference TRBV29-1 and TRBJ1-1, reads SAVISQKPSRDICQRGTSLTIQCQVDSQVTMMFWYRQQPGQSLTLIATANQGSEATYESGFVIDKFPISRPNLTFSTLTVSNMSPEDSSIYLCSGFQGYTEAFFGQGTRLTVV.

CDR3 in amino acids: CASGNSGANVLTF. The CDR3, as DNA: TGCGCCAGCGGTAATTCTGGGGCCAACGTCCTGACTTTC. The rearrangement uses TRBV5-1 and TRBJ2-6; D uncertain. This CDR3 contains 13 residues. Germline V gene sequence: CDR1 SGHRS, CDR2 YFSETQ. Trimming took 7 bases from V and 1 from J, leaving 6 bases between them.

This chain joins TRBV5-1 and TRBJ2-5; 7 bases line up with TRBD1. This CDR3 is built from 14 residues. From germline, CDR1 is SGHRS and CDR2 YFSETQ. Trimming at V came to 5 bases and at J to 0 bases, leaving 4 bases not matched to a gene. The CDR3, as DNA: TGCGCCAGCAGAAGGGGACAGAACCAAGAGACCCAGTACTTC. It translates to CASRRGQNQETQYF. Looking up the rest from reference TRBV5-1 and TRBJ2-5 gives the full variable domain: KAGVTQTPRYLIKTRGQQVTLSCSPISGHRSVSWYQQTPGQGLQFLFEYFSETQRNKGNFPGRFSGRQFSNSRSEMNVSTLELGDSALYLCASRRGQNQETQYFGPGTRLLVL.

This rearrangement joins TRBV6-5 to TRBJ1-2, with 8 bases lining up with TRBD1. Germline CDR1 is MNHEY and CDR2 is SVGAGI. The junction had 5 bases not matched to a gene; V was cut back by 4 bases and J by 1 base. The CDR3 is 15 residues long. CDR3: CASSSGTGGNYGYTF. The CDR3 DNA reads TGTGCCAGCAGTTCGGGAACAGGGGGTAACTATGGCTACACCTTC.

This clonotype was counted at least ten times. This chain links TRBV12-3 or TRBV12-4 with TRBJ2-7; a possible D gene is TRBD2 (6 bases). The CDR3 totals 13 residues. The V end was cut by 3 bases, the J end by 5 bases, with 11 bases between. The DNA of the CDR3 is TGTGCCAGCAGTTTGGAGGGCGGACACGAGCAGTACTTC. Translating gives CASSLEGGHEQYF.

This clonotype was counted between two and nine times. The V and J genes are TRBV29-1 and TRBJ2-3, with 11 bases identical to TRBD1. CDR1 is SQVTM and CDR2 is ANQGSEA in the germline V gene. The CDR3 totals 15 residues. The J segment lost 4 bases and the V segment lost 4 bases, leaving 7 bases of the junction unmatched. CDR3 sequence: CSVGRDRGIADTQYF. Written as DNA, the CDR3 is TGCAGCGTTGGCCGGGACAGGGGGATCGCAGATACGCAGTATTTT.

As DNA, the CDR3 is TGCAGTGCTAGGCGGGACAGGGCGAAGAGCGAGCAGTACTTC. Residues: CSARRDRAKSEQYF. The chain couples TRBV20-1 to TRBJ2-7, with 9 bases aligning to TRBD1. The CDR3 is made up of 14 amino acids. Germline V gene sequence: CDR1 DFQATT, CDR2 SNEGSKA (reference sequence). Unmatched junction bases numbered 9, after V lost 3 bases and J lost 6 bases.

V usage is TRBV30 and J usage is TRBJ2-2; maybe TRBD2 (5 bases). Trimming removed 4 bases at V and 4 bases at J, with 10 bases between. CDR1 GTSNPN and CDR2 SVGIG come from the germline V gene (reference sequence). The CDR3 has 13 residues. This CDR3 is CAWTVGSTGELFF. The CDR3 DNA follows: TGTGCCTGGACAGTGGGGAGCACCGGGGAGCTGTTTTTT.

This sequence joins TRBV27 and TRBJ2-1; D gene ambiguous. Germline lookup yields CDR1 MNHEY and CDR2 SMNVEV (reference sequence). The V end was cut by 3 bases, the J end by 4 bases, with 10 bases between. This CDR3 region has 14 residues. The CDR3 loop reads CASSFEPLYNEQFF. The CDR3 DNA sequence: TGTGCCAGCAGTTTCGAACCGTTGTACAATGAGCAGTTCTTC.

The chain couples TRBV6-1 to TRBJ2-1; 11 nucleotides align to TRBD2. J gave up 12 bases and V 6 bases, and 16 bases lay outside the gene matches. The CDR3 is made up of 16 amino acids. Looked up from germline, CDR1 is MNHNS and CDR2 is SASEGT. This CDR3 is CASSPALTLAGGRQFF. As DNA, the CDR3 is TGTGCCAGCAGCCCAGCACTTACTCTAGCGGGGGGCCGGCAGTTCTTC.

The chain is built from TRBV20-1 and TRBJ2-4; 8 positions agree with TRBD2. This CDR3 comprises 15 residues. Trimming took 5 bases from V and 3 from J; bases not matched to a gene: 9. The germline V gene has CDR1 DFQATT and CDR2 SNEGSKA (reference sequence). CDR3 region: CSAPGGGASKNIQYF. The CDR3, as DNA: TGCAGTGCTCCGGGGGGGGGCGCGAGCAAAAACATTCAGTACTTC.

This clonotype was counted a few times. This rearrangement joins TRBV4-1 to TRBJ1-2, with 9 bases lining up with TRBD1. With 4 bases clipped from V and 6 bases from J, the junction kept 9 bases outside the gene matches. This CDR3 spans 15 amino acids. Germline-derived CDR1 and CDR2 are MGHRA and YSYEKL. The CDR3 DNA is TGCGCCAGCAGCCGACATCAACAGGGGGCGGATGGCTACACCTTC. This encodes CASSRHQQGADGYTF.

This clonotype showed up just a few times. The CDR3 loop reads CSAIGQPTGGYTF. The CDR3 nucleotides read TGCAGTGCGATTGGACAGCCAACGGGAGGCTACACCTTC. This rearrangement joins TRBV20-1 to TRBJ1-2, with D possibly TRBD1 on 6 matching bases. Germline V gene sequence: CDR1 DFQATT, CDR2 SNEGSKA (reference sequence). V was shortened by 6 bases and J by 8 bases, with 19 bases between the two germline ends. The CDR3 runs to 13 residues.

This clonotype was detected a few times. This chain uses TRBV24-1 with TRBJ1-2; tentative D call: TRBD1 (5 bases). The germline V and J ends were trimmed by 2 bases and 4 bases, with 10 bases remaining between them. Germline CDR1 KGHDR, CDR2 SFDVKD. The CDR3 consists of 14 residues. CDR3 protein: CATSDYGGSYGYTF. The CDR3 DNA reads as TGTGCCACCAGTGATTATGGGGGTAGCTATGGCTACACCTTC.

This clonotype was recorded a few times. The chain is built from TRBV5-6 and TRBJ1-5, with D uncertain. Looked up from germline, CDR1 is SGHDT and CDR2 is YYEEEE. V lost 3 bases and J lost 1, with 8 bases in between. This CDR3 comprises 14 residues. CDR3 in amino acids: CASSSGWSNQPQHF. The CDR3 DNA reads as TGTGCCAGCAGCTCAGGTTGGAGCAATCAGCCCCAGCATTTT.

The rearrangement joins TRBV15 to TRBJ1-3; D may be TRBD1 (5 bases). The CDR3 has 17 residues. Germline lookup yields CDR1 LNHNV and CDR2 YYDKDF (reference sequence). Trimming pared 0 bases from V and 6 bases from J, leaving 18 bases between. CDR3 protein: CATSRDKGGARENTIYF. CDR3 bases: TGTGCCACCAGCAGAGATAAAGGAGGGGCGCGGGAAAACACCATATATTTT. Variable domain in full (rest from reference TRBV15 and TRBJ1-3): DAMVIQNPRYQVTQFGKPVTLSCSQTLNHNVMYWYQQKSSQAPKLLFHYYDKDFNNEADTPDNFQSRRPNTSFCFLDIRSPGLGDTAMYLCATSRDKGGARENTIYFGEGSWLTVV.

This sequence joins TRBV30 and TRBJ1-6; D is possibly TRBD1 (5 bases). V lost 4 bases and J 10 bases, leaving 14 bases between the germline ends. The CDR3 totals 13 residues. The germline CDR1 and CDR2 sequences are GTSNPN and SVGIG (reference sequence). The CDR3 is CAWKAGGGSPLHF. CDR3 in DNA: TGTGCCTGGAAGGCCGGCGGGGGGTCACCCCTCCACTTT.

The rearrangement joins TRBV6-2 or TRBV6-3 to TRBJ2-1; D might be TRBD1 (5 bases). Looked up from germline, CDR1 is MNHEY and CDR2 is SVGEGT. The CDR3 spans 13 residues. Trimming took 5 bases from V and 9 from J, leaving 14 bases between them. CDR3 DNA: TGTGCCAGCAGTCATGAAGGGGTTGGTGAGCAGTTCTTC. This encodes CASSHEGVGEQFF.

This clonotype was detected only a few times. The V gene is TRBV7-3, the J gene TRBJ1-1, with D possibly TRBD1 on 5 matching bases. V lost 3 bases and J 1 base, leaving 15 bases between the germline ends. This CDR3 has 16 amino acids. Germline V CDR1 and CDR2: SGHTA, FQGTGA. For the CDR3, the DNA is TGTGCCAGCAGCTTCGTGGGGGGAGAGGCGAACACTGAAGCTTTCTTT. Its translation: CASSFVGGEANTEAFF. Based on the CDR3 plus reference TRBV7-3 and TRBJ1-1, the full variable domain is GAGVSQTPSNKVTEKGKYVELRCDPISGHTALYWYRQSLGQGPEFLIYFQGTGAADDSGLPNDRFFAVRPEGSVSTLKIQRTERGDSAVYLCASSFVGGEANTEAFFGQGTRLTVV.

This clonotype was observed a few times. V usage is TRBV6-2 or TRBV6-3 and J usage is TRBJ2-5; TRBD2 aligns across 8 bases. CDR3 length equals 13 residues. CDR1 and CDR2 (germline): MNHEY, SVGEGT. The V segment lost 6 bases and the J segment 5 bases; nucleotides outside the gene matches: 5. The CDR3 sequence: CASRETSEETQYF. The CDR3, as DNA: TGTGCCAGCAGGGAGACTAGCGAGGAGACCCAGTACTTC.

The chain employs TRBV6-5 and TRBJ1-1; no definite D call. The V end lost 0 bases, the J end lost 3 bases, and 14 bases lay between the germline ends. CDR1 MNHEY and CDR2 SVGAGI come from the germline V gene. This CDR3 contains 16 residues. CDR3 sequence (DNA): TGTGCCAGCAGTTACTCGAAGGCTCTACAGCACACTGAAGCTTTCTTT. Translation gives CASSYSKALQHTEAFF.

The chain links TRBV7-2 to TRBJ2-2; 11 bases map to TRBD2. V trimming: 7 bases; J trimming: 3 bases; junction bases outside the gene matches: 7. CDR3 length: 16 residues. CDR1 and CDR2 (germline): SGHTA, FQGNSA. The CDR3 is CASTGGGLADTGELFF. The CDR3 DNA reads as TGTGCCAGCACTGGGGGGGGACTAGCGGACACCGGGGAGCTGTTTTTT.

This chain links TRBV4-1 with TRBJ2-7; D remains unclear. V shed 1 base and J shed 9 bases, with 16 bases lying between them. The CDR3 runs to 14 residues. Germline V lookup: CDR1 MGHRA, CDR2 YSYEKL. In nucleotides, the CDR3 is TGCGCCAGCAGCCAAGCCCCTGATGGGGTGGCGCAGTACTTC. This sequence encodes CASSQAPDGVAQYF.

The chain carries TRBV20-1 and TRBJ2-1; D is possibly TRBD2 (7 bases). V was shortened by 5 bases and J by 8 bases, with 10 bases between the two germline ends. Germline loops: CDR1 DFQATT, CDR2 SNEGSKA (reference sequence). This CDR3 region has 11 residues. CDR3 sequence reads: CSALGGDEQFF. The CDR3 coding sequence is TGCAGTGCTCTAGGGGGGGATGAGCAGTTCTTC.

This clonotype was seen many times. The chain couples TRBV20-1 to TRBJ2-3; no definite D call. The V end lost 3 bases, the J end lost 5 bases, and 6 bases lay between the germline ends. From germline, CDR1 is DFQATT and CDR2 SNEGSKA (reference sequence). The CDR3 length is 11 residues. The CDR3 here is CSASLGDTQYF. The CDR3 region has the DNA TGCAGTGCTAGTTTGGGAGATACGCAGTATTTT.

This clonotype was recorded many times. V gene TRBV9 combines with J gene TRBJ1-6; weak D call: TRBD1 (5 bases). The CDR3 consists of 15 residues. Germline V CDR1 and CDR2: SGDLS, YYNGEE. V was cut by 0 bases and J by 9 bases, with 13 bases left in between. The CDR3 spells CASSVAGQGGSPLHF. CDR3 in DNA: TGTGCCAGCAGCGTAGCTGGGCAGGGAGGTTCACCCCTCCACTTT.